Following are 25 T cell receptor beta chains from one sample sequenced in a study of beta chain features in type 1 diabetes. General study results and limits: Type 1 diabetes patients had moderately but significantly shorter TCRB CDR3s in all four CD4+ subsets.

Their target antigens are unknown. The authors reverse transcribed all of the isolated RNA, so sequencing captured expressed TCRB transcripts. Using immunoSEQ multiplex PCR, the repertoire was profiled, and TCRdb retains in-frame clones only, with some absent. The table has 150,000 to 180,000 clones, over 9% seen once. Source material: central memory CD4+ T cells from blood. The receptors shown here come from a man in his thirties or forties with type 1 diabetes.

This sequence joins TRBV5-1 and TRBJ2-6; D gene unclear. Trimming left V 4 bases short and J 0 bases short, with 8 bases between. The germline V gene has CDR1 SGHRS and CDR2 YFSETQ. The length of the CDR3 is 15 residues. CDR3 DNA: TGCGCCAGCAGCACCCAAGCCTCTGGGGCCAACGTCCTGACTTTC. The encoded protein is CASSTQASGANVLTF.

Only a few counts were recorded for this clone. The chain uses TRBV7-2 and TRBJ2-2, with D unresolved. CDR1 is SGHTA, CDR2 FQGNSA, per germline. V was clipped by 5 bases and J by 6 bases, with 13 bases between them. The CDR3 loop spans 14 amino acids. The CDR3 spells CASSAPPGPGELFF. The CDR3 bases are TGTGCCAGCAGCGCCCCCCCGGGTCCCGGGGAGCTGTTTTTT.

This clone came up a few times. The sample has other DNA sequences that encode this CDR3 too. The rearrangement links TRBV4-1 to TRBJ2-1; 9 positions agree with TRBD2. The CDR3 runs 15 residues. The junction had 0 bases not matched to a gene; V was cut back by 1 base and J by 2 bases. Germline CDR1 and CDR2: MGHRA and YSYEKL. The CDR3 protein is CASSQVAGAYNEQFF. DNA for the CDR3: TGCGCCAGCAGCCAAGTAGCGGGGGCCTACAATGAGCAGTTCTTC.

V is TRBV5-4 and J is TRBJ2-1; 8 nucleotides agree with TRBD2. With 5 bases clipped from V and 6 bases from J, the junction kept 7 bases outside the gene matches. Germline CDR1 reads SGHNT; CDR2 reads YYREEE (reference sequence). This CDR3 is 14 amino acids long. The CDR3 is CASRGGAGVNEQFF. The CDR3, as DNA: TGTGCCAGCAGGGGGGGAGCGGGAGTCAATGAGCAGTTCTTC.

In its sample, this clone was seen a few times. The V and J genes are TRBV11-3 and TRBJ2-3; 7 nucleotides match TRBD2. The CDR3 is 14 amino acids. Trimming took 5 bases from V and 3 from J; bases not matched to a gene: 5. Germline V lookup: CDR1 SGHNT, CDR2 YENEEA. This CDR3 is CASSTGLGTDTQYF. Here the CDR3 DNA reads TGTGCCAGCAGCACCGGACTAGGGACAGATACGCAGTATTTT.

The chain recombines TRBV27 with TRBJ1-2; D is possibly TRBD1 (5 bases). Germline CDR1 MNHEY, CDR2 SMNVEV (reference sequence). Trimming left V 2 bases short and J 4 bases short, with 11 bases between. The CDR3 length is 14 residues. CDR3 amino acids: CASSLGAGTYGYTF. The CDR3 DNA sequence: TGTGCCAGCAGTTTAGGGGCCGGAACCTATGGCTACACCTTC.

This clone was picked up a small number of times. V usage is TRBV30 and J usage is TRBJ2-6; D possibly corresponds to TRBD2 (5 bases). V was shortened by 0 bases and J by 0 bases, with 6 bases between the two germline ends. The germline V gene has CDR1 GTSNPN and CDR2 SVGIG (reference sequence). The CDR3 spans 15 residues. CDR3 nucleotide sequence: TGTGCCTGGAGTGTAGGGAGCTCTGGGGCCAACGTCCTGACTTTC. Translated, it gives CAWSVGSSGANVLTF.

This clone was seen a handful of times. The chain is built from TRBV6-5 and TRBJ2-5, with D unclear. Trimming shortened V by 6 bases and J by 3 bases, and 11 bases separated the two germline ends. CDR1 is MNHEY and CDR2 is SVGAGI in the germline V gene. This CDR3 has 13 amino acids. DNA for the CDR3: TGTGCCAGCAGCTACGTCTCCGAAGAGACCCAGTACTTC. It yields the protein CASSYVSEETQYF.

This clone was seen more than once but under ten times. CDR3 nucleotide sequence: TGTGCCAGTAGTATAGGACTCCGGGAGACCCAGTACTTC. Amino acids: CASSIGLRETQYF. The chain recombines TRBV19 with TRBJ2-5; D gene ambiguous. Trimming removed 1 base at V and 5 bases at J, with 8 bases between. The CDR3 covers 13 residues. CDR1 and CDR2 from the germline V gene are LNHDA and SQIVND (reference sequence).

This clone came up a few times. The chain has TRBV5-1 and TRBJ2-3; D unresolved. The germline CDR1 and CDR2 sequences are SGHRS and YFSETQ. The length of the CDR3 is 14 residues. V dropped 0 bases and J dropped 4 bases, with 9 bases sitting between them. The CDR3 sequence: CASSLDGYSDTQYF. CDR3 bases: TGCGCCAGCAGCTTGGACGGGTATTCAGATACGCAGTATTTT.

The V and J genes are TRBV4-1 and TRBJ1-2, with TRBD1 as a possible D gene (6 bases). CDR1 and CDR2 (germline): MGHRA, YSYEKL. V was clipped by 0 bases and J by 3 bases, with 8 bases between them. This CDR3 region has 14 residues. CDR3 sequence: CASSQEGAYYGYTF. The CDR3 DNA reads as TGCGCCAGCAGCCAAGAGGGGGCATACTATGGCTACACCTTC.

This clone turned up a few times. The J gene is TRBJ2-3, the V gene TRBV27; tentative D call: TRBD1 (5 bases). Germline V gene sequence: CDR1 MNHEY, CDR2 SMNVEV (reference sequence). The CDR3 totals 16 residues. V was pared by 2 bases and J by 6 bases, with 18 bases between. This CDR3 is CASSLRAVGGADTQYF. For the CDR3, the DNA is TGTGCCAGCAGTTTAAGGGCCGTCGGTGGGGCCGATACGCAGTATTTT.

The chain links TRBV7-2 to TRBJ2-5; 9 bases are a match to TRBD1. V trimming: 5 bases; J trimming: 5 bases; junction bases outside the gene matches: 3. This CDR3 contains 13 residues. Germline V gene lookup returns CDR1 SGHTA and CDR2 FQGNSA. The CDR3: CASSRDRVETQYF. CDR3 DNA: TGTGCCAGCAGCCGGGACAGGGTTGAGACCCAGTACTTC.

The chain links TRBV4-2 to TRBJ1-1; unclear D gene. The germline V gene has CDR1 LGHNA and CDR2 YNFKEQ. V was shortened by 4 bases and J by 1 base, with 7 bases between the two germline ends. The CDR3 is 13 amino acids. This chain's CDR3 is CASSLTENTEAFF. CDR3 bases: TGTGCCAGCAGCCTAACAGAGAACACTGAAGCTTTCTTT.

V usage is TRBV5-4 and J usage is TRBJ2-2, with 9 bases aligning to TRBD2. Trimming took 0 bases from V and 5 from J; bases not matched to a gene: 11. Germline assignment: CDR1 SGHNT and CDR2 YYREEE (reference sequence). CDR3 size: 18 residues. The CDR3 spells CASSLAYGGRALTGELFF. CDR3 in DNA: TGTGCCAGCAGCTTGGCATATGGCGGGAGGGCCTTGACCGGGGAGCTGTTTTTT.

In nucleotides, the CDR3 is TGTGCCAGCAGTTCCCGACTAGGTACTCGGGAGACCCAGTACTTC. Translated, it gives CASSSRLGTRETQYF. The chain has TRBV27 and TRBJ2-5, with D perhaps TRBD2 (6 bases). The CDR3 is 15 amino acids. V was cut by 4 bases and J by 5 bases, with 17 bases left in between. The germline V gene has CDR1 MNHEY and CDR2 SMNVEV (reference sequence).

This clone came up a few times. The chain employs TRBV5-1 and TRBJ1-1; no firm D call. Trimming pared 0 bases from V and 7 bases from J, leaving 7 bases between. CDR1 and CDR2 (germline): SGHRS, YFSETQ. CDR3 length equals 12 residues. In DNA form, the CDR3 reads TGCGCCAGCAGCTTGGACAGAATTGAAGCTTTCTTT. It translates to CASSLDRIEAFF.

This clone was counted a few times. V gene TRBV10-3 combines with J gene TRBJ1-5; weak D call: TRBD1 (5 bases). There are 14 residues in the CDR3. The germline gives CDR1 ENHRY, CDR2 SYGVKD. Trimming stripped 4 bases from V and 0 bases from J, with 7 bases between. For the CDR3, the DNA is TGTGCCATCAGTGCACAGGATAGCAATCAGCCCCAGCATTTT. This sequence encodes CAISAQDSNQPQHF.

This clone was detected a few times. The V call is TRBV5-1, the J call TRBJ2-1; TRBD2 agrees at 9 bases. The V and J ends lost 0 bases and 8 bases, in that order; junction bases with no gene match: 12. CDR1 is SGHRS and CDR2 is YFSETQ in the germline V gene. This CDR3 comprises 17 residues. This chain's CDR3 is CASSLGSGRNSFYEQFF. The CDR3 nucleotides are TGCGCCAGCAGCTTGGGTAGCGGGAGAAATAGTTTCTATGAGCAGTTCTTC. The whole variable domain, filled in from reference TRBV5-1 and TRBJ2-1, reads KAGVTQTPRYLIKTRGQQVTLSCSPISGHRSVSWYQQTPGQGLQFLFEYFSETQRNKGNFPGRFSGRQFSNSRSEMNVSTLELGDSALYLCASSLGSGRNSFYEQFFGPGTRLTVL.

The chain has TRBV2 and TRBJ2-3; D is unresolved. Germline loops: CDR1 SNHLY, CDR2 FYNNEI. V was shortened by 7 bases and J by 6 bases, with 11 bases between the two germline ends. The CDR3 has 12 amino acids. Here the CDR3 reads CASNRGGDTQYF. In DNA, the CDR3 is TGTGCCAGCAACCGCGGTGGGGATACGCAGTATTTT.

The sample holds a few counts of this clone. The chain uses TRBV29-1 and TRBJ2-1; D may be TRBD2 (5 bases). With 0 bases removed from V and 6 bases from J, the gap between germline ends came to 12 bases. The CDR3 has 14 amino acids. Germline loops: CDR1 SQVTM, CDR2 ANQGSEA. CDR3 sequence: CSVEDSRVVNEQFF. In nucleotides, the CDR3 is TGCAGCGTTGAAGATTCGCGGGTGGTCAATGAGCAGTTCTTC.

The chain uses TRBV19 and TRBJ1-1; TRBD1 matches at 9 bases. The ends lost 5 bases at V and 5 bases at J; junction bases unmatched: 3. Germline CDR1 reads LNHDA; CDR2 reads SQIVND (reference sequence). The CDR3 totals 13 residues. The CDR3 region is CASSLDRGTEAFF. The CDR3 DNA sequence: TGTGCCAGTAGTCTCGACAGGGGGACTGAAGCTTTCTTT.

In this sample, this clone turned up a few times. The chain couples TRBV5-1 to TRBJ2-5; D ambiguous. This CDR3 region has 15 residues. Germline lookup yields CDR1 SGHRS and CDR2 YFSETQ. The V and J ends lost 1 base and 0 bases respectively, with 10 bases between them. The CDR3 loop is CASSLLGSYQETQYF. CDR3 coding DNA: TGCGCCAGCAGCTTGTTGGGCTCTTACCAAGAGACCCAGTACTTC.

The chain combines TRBV30 with TRBJ1-4; maybe TRBD1 (5 bases). The germline gives CDR1 GTSNPN, CDR2 SVGIG (reference sequence). This CDR3 contains 14 residues. V shed 1 base and J shed 6 bases, with 12 bases lying between them. The DNA of the CDR3 is TGTGCCTGGAGTGCGGACATTGAGGATGAAAAACTGTTTTTT. Translating it yields CAWSADIEDEKLFF.

This clone was seen a handful of times. The chain is built from TRBV4-2 and TRBJ2-2; D unresolved. Germline V gene data show CDR1 as LGHNA and CDR2 as YNFKEQ. This CDR3 region has 15 residues. The V end was cut by 4 bases, the J end by 3 bases, with 12 bases between. The CDR3 region is CASSPGNADTGELFF. DNA for the CDR3: TGTGCCAGCAGCCCCGGAAACGCGGACACCGGGGAGCTGTTTTTT.